The clone carrying this T cell receptor (beta chain) was seen a few times. The data were produced by immunoSEQ multiplex PCR, yet TCRdb's version contains in-frame clones alone and is incomplete. Found here are 100,000 to 150,000 clones, around four fifths of them singletons; the top ten hold 5.5%. V was trimmed by 5 bases and J by 5 bases, leaving 6 bases between them. From germline, CDR1 is MDHEN and CDR2 SYDVKM. This CDR3 is 11 amino acids long. These data belong to a study of blood T cell repertoires in COVID-19. The sample comprised peripheral blood. The chain couples TRBV28 to TRBJ1-2; D is ambiguous. This TCR derives from a man between 60 and 75 years old with acute or convalescent COVID-19. The CDR3 sequence: CASSTRYGYTF. In nucleotides, the CDR3 is TGTGCCAGCAGTACGAGGTATGGCTACACCTTC.